The 32 T cell receptor beta chains below were found in one sample sequenced in a study of blood T cells in healthy people across ages. The use of a sample-barcoded 5' primer and a J-beta primer mix characterized a second PCR of roughly 7 to 12 cycles. TCRdb independently ran MiXCR on the 5' RACE reads; one entry per CDR3 protein. The sample contains hundreds of thousands of distinct CDR3 sequences, roughly 32% of which appear only once. The source material was blood. These receptor sequences come from a woman aged 80 or older in good health.

Regarding this clonotype: The junction and the germline gene differ at one end; a read error may be behind it. The chain is built from TRBV5-4 and TRBJ2-1, with TRBD2 matching over 7 bases. The CDR3 contains 17 residues. Germline V gives CDR1 SGHNT, CDR2 YYREEE (reference sequence). The CDR3 DNA is TGTACCAGCAGCCCGACTCATGGCGGGAGTTATAACAATGAGCAGTTCTTC. Its protein is CTSSPTHGGSYNNEQFF.

The chain employs TRBV20-1 and TRBJ1-5; D uncertain. With 0 bases removed from V and 3 bases from J, the gap between germline ends came to 12 bases. CDR1 DFQATT and CDR2 SNEGSKA come from the germline V gene (reference sequence). The CDR3 contains 15 residues. CDR3 residues: CSARDSGRPNQPQHF. The CDR3, as DNA: TGCAGTGCTAGAGATTCCGGACGTCCCAATCAGCCCCAGCATTTT.

This chain links TRBV30 with TRBJ2-4; no definite D call. The end of the DNA fits TRBJ2-5 better, so the J call may be wrong. Germline CDR1 GTSNPN, CDR2 SVGIG (reference sequence). This CDR3 spans 15 amino acids. The CDR3 sequence: CAWGQTAINQETQYF. The CDR3 DNA follows: TGTGCCTGGGGGCAGACTGCTATTAATCAAGAGACCCAGTACTTC.

This clonotype was observed many times. V gene TRBV30 combines with J gene TRBJ2-7; D gene unclear. This CDR3 region has 11 residues. The V and J ends lost 0 bases and 3 bases respectively, with 3 bases between them. Germline CDR1 reads GTSNPN; CDR2 reads SVGIG (reference sequence). Here the CDR3 DNA reads TGTGCCTGGAGTGTCAACTACGAGCAGTACTTC. Its translation: CAWSVNYEQYF.

This clonotype was picked up many times. This chain uses TRBV7-2 with TRBJ2-1, with 8 bases aligning to TRBD1. V lost 3 bases to trimming and J lost 7 bases; unmatched junction nucleotides: 8. The germline V gene encodes CDR1 SGHTA and CDR2 FQGNSA. The CDR3 totals 15 residues. For the CDR3, the DNA is TGTGCCAGCAGCTTTCGCCAGGGGGCTTGGAATGAGCAGTTCTTC. Protein sequence: CASSFRQGAWNEQFF.

This clonotype was seen at least ten times. The rearrangement links TRBV6-2 or TRBV6-3 to TRBJ1-5; 7 bases map to TRBD1. The junction had 6 bases not matched to a gene; V was cut back by 7 bases and J by 6 bases. The length of the CDR3 is 13 residues. Per germline, CDR1 MNHEY and CDR2 SVGEGT. As DNA, the CDR3 is TGTGCCAGCAATACAGGGGAAAGTCAGCCCCAGCATTTT. Translation: CASNTGESQPQHF.

This clonotype was seen a single time. V is TRBV10-3 and J is TRBJ2-7, with D tentatively TRBD1 (5 bases). V dropped 4 bases and J dropped 3 bases, with 7 bases sitting between them. CDR1 is ENHRY, CDR2 SYGVKD, per germline. This CDR3 is 12 amino acids long. CDR3 amino acids: CAISGQGYEQYF. The CDR3 DNA sequence: TGTGCCATCAGTGGTCAGGGCTACGAGCAGTACTTC.

The J gene is TRBJ2-4, the V gene TRBV5-1; 8 bases match TRBD1. V lost 4 bases, J lost 0 bases, and 9 bases stayed unmatched. The CDR3 consists of 17 residues. Germline-derived CDR1 and CDR2 are SGHRS and YFSETQ. The CDR3, as DNA: TGCGCCAGCAGCGGGGGACAGGAGATACTAGCCAAAAACATTCAGTACTTC. As protein: CASSGGQEILAKNIQYF.

This clonotype was seen many times. The chain links TRBV12-3 or TRBV12-4 to TRBJ1-2; D unclear. This CDR3 comprises 13 residues. V lost 2 bases to trimming and J lost 5 bases, with 9 bases between them. The CDR3 spells CASSLRQVYGYTF. CDR3 DNA: TGTGCCAGCAGTTTACGGCAGGTTTATGGCTACACCTTC.

The table lists this clonotype with many counts. V usage is TRBV20-1 and J usage is TRBJ1-5, with D possibly being TRBD1 (5 bases). CDR1 and CDR2 (germline): DFQATT, SNEGSKA (reference sequence). This CDR3 region has 16 residues. Deletions cut 0 bases from V and 0 bases from J, with 12 bases between. The CDR3 DNA reads as TGCAGTGCTAGAGAGGGGACGTCTTATAGCAATCAGCCCCAGCATTTT. As protein: CSAREGTSYSNQPQHF.

The chain couples TRBV25-1 to TRBJ1-2; D may be TRBD1 (5 bases). The germline gives CDR1 MGHDK, CDR2 SYGVNS. CDR3 length equals 16 residues. With 3 bases removed from V and 4 bases from J, the gap between germline ends came to 18 bases. The DNA of the CDR3 is TGTGCCAGCAGTGATGGGCTGAGCTCCGGGGCCTATGGCTACACCTTC. Residues: CASSDGLSSGAYGYTF.

This clonotype was recorded at least ten times. The CDR3 region is CASTSTGIRLEQYF. CDR3 DNA: TGTGCCAGCACATCGACAGGGATTAGGTTGGAGCAGTACTTC. The chain couples TRBV2 to TRBJ2-7; the match to TRBD1 covers 7 bases. The V gene's germline CDR1 is SNHLY and CDR2 FYNNEI. The CDR3 loop spans 14 amino acids. Losses at the gene ends were 7 bases for V and 7 bases for J; bases not matched to a gene: 13.

The rearrangement links TRBV7-2 to TRBJ2-3; TRBD2 matches at 13 bases. Germline CDR1 and CDR2: SGHTA and FQGNSA. Losses at the gene ends were 2 bases for V and 7 bases for J; bases not matched to a gene: 6. This CDR3 is built from 16 residues. In DNA form, the CDR3 reads TGTGCCAGCAGCTTACGCGTGGGGACTAGCGGGAATACGCAGTATTTT. Amino acids: CASSLRVGTSGNTQYF.

At least ten counts were recorded for this clonotype. A much larger clone is a single base away; this may be a read error. The CDR3 DNA is TGCAGCGTTGACACAGATACGCAGTATTTT. This gives the protein CSVDTDTQYF. V and J are TRBV29-1 and TRBJ2-3; no clear D. Trimming pared 3 bases from V and 2 bases from J, leaving 0 bases between. Germline lookup yields CDR1 SQVTM and CDR2 ANQGSEA. The CDR3 contains 10 residues.

This clonotype was picked up many times. The J gene is TRBJ1-2, the V gene TRBV27, with D perhaps TRBD1 (6 bases). V lost 6 bases to trimming and J lost 2 bases, with 10 bases between them. CDR1 MNHEY and CDR2 SMNVEV come from the germline V gene (reference sequence). This CDR3 is 13 amino acids long. The CDR3 sequence: CASRVGHNYGYTF. CDR3 DNA sequence: TGTGCCAGCAGAGTGGGACACAACTATGGCTACACCTTC.

Concerning this clonotype: It may be a read error: a sequence one base away is much more abundant. The V call is TRBV5-1, the J call TRBJ2-3, with 13 bases identical to TRBD2. The CDR3 contains 17 residues. The germline gives CDR1 SGHRS, CDR2 YFSETQ. In nucleotides, the CDR3 is TGCGCCAGCAGCGGGAGGACTAGCGGGGGAGGCACAGATGCGCAGTATTTT. Its translation: CASSGRTSGGGTDAQYF.

The chain recombines TRBV7-2 with TRBJ2-5, with D possibly TRBD2 on 6 matching bases. CDR3 length equals 15 residues. V was clipped by 1 base and J by 11 bases, with 20 bases between them. Germline CDR1 reads SGHTA; CDR2 reads FQGNSA. CDR3 amino acids: CASSLDGRGGNEQYF. The CDR3 DNA follows: TGTGCCAGCAGCTTAGATGGGCGGGGCGGCAATGAGCAGTACTTC.

This clonotype was counted ten times or more. The CDR3 loop is CASSAVGRGGLYNEQFF. In nucleotides, the CDR3 is TGTGCCAGCAGTGCCGTCGGGCGGGGGGGCCTCTACAATGAGCAGTTCTTC. The genes are TRBV6-4 and TRBJ2-1, with TRBD2 matching over 9 bases. V was clipped by 4 bases and J by 3 bases; unmatched bases: 10. Germline V gene data show CDR1 as MRHNA and CDR2 as SNTAGT. The CDR3 has 17 residues.

Many counts were recorded for this clonotype. The chain recombines TRBV9 with TRBJ2-5; no clear D gene. Germline CDR1 and CDR2: SGDLS and YYNGEE. The CDR3 length is 15 residues. V dropped 4 bases and J dropped 2 bases, with 15 bases sitting between them. The CDR3 loop reads CASSPSGTSQETQYF. CDR3 nucleotide sequence: TGTGCCAGCAGCCCTTCGGGCACATCGCAAGAGACCCAGTACTTC.

V and J are TRBV6-1 and TRBJ1-5; D gene ambiguous. CDR1 is MNHNS and CDR2 is SASEGT in the germline V gene. V was shortened by 2 bases and J by 0 bases, with 11 bases between the two germline ends. The CDR3 has 16 residues. This CDR3 is CASSELSDYSNQPQHF. The CDR3 nucleotides are TGTGCCAGCAGTGAACTATCGGACTATAGCAATCAGCCCCAGCATTTT.

This clonotype was detected ten times or more. This rearrangement joins TRBV24-1 to TRBJ2-3; a possible D gene is TRBD1 (5 bases). The CDR3 consists of 16 residues. Germline V gives CDR1 KGHDR, CDR2 SFDVKD. Deletions cut 0 bases from V and 5 bases from J, with 14 bases between. CDR3 sequence reads: CATSDLMQGTKDTQYF. The CDR3 DNA reads as TGTGCCACCAGTGATTTGATGCAGGGTACGAAAGATACGCAGTATTTT.

Ten or more counts support this clonotype. This chain joins TRBV20-1 and TRBJ2-1; no reliable D call. The germline gives CDR1 DFQATT, CDR2 SNEGSKA (reference sequence). The V and J ends lost 6 bases and 3 bases respectively, with 18 bases between them. The CDR3 totals 15 residues. CDR3 sequence (DNA): TGCAGTGCCCTAAACGCCATTAAGAACTACAATGAGCAGTTCTTC. Encoded protein: CSALNAIKNYNEQFF.

V is TRBV4-3 and J is TRBJ2-1; D might be TRBD2 (5 bases). This CDR3 region has 15 residues. V shed 0 bases and J shed 13 bases, with 19 bases lying between them. Germline-derived CDR1 and CDR2 are LGHNA and YSLEER. CDR3 amino acids: CASSQDQDLGETQFF. The CDR3 region has the DNA TGCGCCAGCAGCCAAGATCAAGACTTGGGAGAGACCCAGTTCTTC.

This clonotype occurred many times. This sequence joins TRBV20-1 and TRBJ2-1; 7 nucleotides align to TRBD2. Germline assignment: CDR1 DFQATT and CDR2 SNEGSKA (reference sequence). The CDR3 covers 11 residues. J gave up 8 bases and V 5 bases, and 3 bases lay outside the gene matches. CDR3 coding DNA: TGCAGTGCTTGGGGGAGGGATGAGCAGTTCTTC. Protein product: CSAWGRDEQFF.

The chain uses TRBV30 and TRBJ1-5; no clear D. This CDR3 contains 16 residues. Germline CDR1 and CDR2: GTSNPN and SVGIG (reference sequence). The germline V and J ends were trimmed by 4 bases and 7 bases, with 23 bases remaining between them. CDR3 DNA sequence: TGTGCCTGGACCCCGACGGGGTTCTCAGGTGGACAGCCCCAGCATTTT. This encodes CAWTPTGFSGGQPQHF.

In its sample, this clonotype was seen many times. The CDR3 region is CASSLNAGGNYGYTF. The CDR3 nucleotides read TGCGCCAGCAGCTTAAACGCAGGGGGTAACTATGGCTACACCTTC. The chain uses TRBV5-1 and TRBJ1-2, with 7 bases identical to TRBD1. CDR3 length: 15 amino acids. The V and J ends lost 2 bases and 1 base, in that order; junction bases with no gene match: 5. CDR1 and CDR2 (germline): SGHRS, YFSETQ.

The chain employs TRBV27 and TRBJ1-2; D not resolved. The V end lost 3 bases, the J end lost 4 bases, and 9 bases lay between the germline ends. The CDR3 covers 13 residues. CDR1 MNHEY and CDR2 SMNVEV come from the germline V gene (reference sequence). In DNA form, the CDR3 reads TGTGCCAGCAGTTTGATAGGCTCCTATGGCTACACCTTC. Encoded protein: CASSLIGSYGYTF.

This clonotype has just a few counts. This chain joins TRBV6-1 and TRBJ1-6; the match to TRBD1 covers 12 bases. The CDR3 covers 17 residues. The germline V gene encodes CDR1 MNHNS and CDR2 SASEGT. Trimming at V came to 6 bases and at J to 7 bases, leaving 10 bases not matched to a gene. The CDR3 region is CASSATGTGGKNSPLHF. The CDR3 bases are TGTGCCAGCAGCGCCACCGGGACAGGGGGCAAAAATTCACCCCTCCACTTT.

This chain links TRBV19 with TRBJ1-5, with D uncertain. The CDR3 has 13 amino acids. CDR1 and CDR2 from the germline V gene are LNHDA and SQIVND (reference sequence). V was clipped by 3 bases and J by 6 bases, with 9 bases between them. Written as DNA, the CDR3 is TGTGCCAGTAGTATCGGGGTCCGTCAGCCCCAGCATTTT. Its protein product is CASSIGVRQPQHF.

The V gene is TRBV29-1, the J gene TRBJ2-3; the match to TRBD2 covers 7 bases. The CDR3 is 16 amino acids. Trimming cost V 0 bases and J 4 bases; bases outside gene matches: 10. From germline, CDR1 is SQVTM and CDR2 ANQGSEA. The CDR3 loop reads CSVEDGAGTVPDTQYF. CDR3 DNA sequence: TGCAGCGTTGAAGACGGAGCGGGGACCGTCCCAGATACGCAGTATTTT.

This clonotype was seen repeatedly, ten times or more. V usage is TRBV20-1 and J usage is TRBJ2-7; D uncertain. The CDR3 spans 13 residues. Per germline, CDR1 DFQATT and CDR2 SNEGSKA (reference sequence). V gave up 3 bases and J gave up 0 bases, with 9 bases separating them. DNA for the CDR3: TGCAGTGCTAGTGAAGACTTCTCCTACGAGCAGTACTTC. Residues: CSASEDFSYEQYF.

This clonotype was counted only a few times. The V call is TRBV7-6, the J call TRBJ2-3; the match to TRBD2 covers 12 bases. This CDR3 contains 16 residues. V lost 5 bases, J lost 2 bases, and 5 bases stayed unmatched. Looked up from germline, CDR1 is SGHVS and CDR2 is FNYEAQ. The CDR3: CASSVRTSGATDTQYF. The CDR3 DNA sequence: TGTGCCAGCAGCGTAAGGACTAGCGGGGCCACAGATACGCAGTATTTT.